This TCR beta chain was found in a study of T cells in Graves' hyperthyroidism and ophthalmopathy (dated by TCRdb to about 2019). Study-level background: Peripheral blood was collected at initial diagnosis, before any treatment. TCR V-J signatures able to tell the groups apart were searched for in a discovery cohort of 90 to 100 patients, of whom roughly 42 had Graves' ophthalmopathy and more than 55 had stable Graves' hyperthyroidism. Prospective prediction of ophthalmopathy was tested in an independent validation cohort of 18 to 20 hyperthyroidism patients and some 17 patients who later progressed to ophthalmopathy. Thyroid tissue and blood T-cell repertoires from six Graves' hyperthyroidism patients were also compared in the study. The paper reports TCR Vbeta CDR3 sequencing of 140 or so peripheral blood samples: 43 ophthalmopathy, about 75 hyperthyroidism and about 17 progressor patients. After blood sampling, hyperthyroidism patients were treated with methimazole at a starting dose of 30 mg daily, and ophthalmopathy patients were treated with high-dose intravenous methylprednisolone. The 95 to 100 discovery patients were randomly divided into training and test sets at a 7:3 ratio.

Broader findings and caveats from the paper: In validation, the model predicted progression to ophthalmopathy with approximately 71% sensitivity and roughly 75% specificity, a median of approximately 6.5 months before onset. Ophthalmopathy was separated from stable hyperthyroidism by a 13 V-J signature model, with about 88% sensitivity and about 81% specificity obtained in cross-validation and 80%/75% obtained in testing. Most expanded thyroid clonotypes (frequency above 0.001) were also detected in blood, suggesting blood repertoires may reflect thyroid immune responses. Sample size was not statistically predetermined, and blinding of investigators to group allocation was not performed.

TCR beta CDR3 regions were amplified from RNA transcripts. For the first round of RT-PCR on the TCR CDR3, the HTBI primer set was used together with the Qiagen OneStep RT-PCR kit. Libraries were constructed in a second round of multiplex PCR, after which size selection and purification were carried out. Paired-end sequencing of the libraries was performed with 100 bp reads on an Illumina HiSeq2000. In the source study's methods: SOAPnuke was used to process the raw data, with reads discarded if the reads contained adapters or uncalled bases, had a mean Phred below 15, or lacked an exact constant-primer or identifier match. COPE v1.2.5 was used to merge high-quality paired reads, and clonotypes were defined as unique nucleotide sequences. MiTCR v1.1 was used to align clonotypes to the IMGT TRBV, TRBD and TRBJ reference segments. Analysis was restricted to V-J combinations with a frequency above 0.0001, which covered roughly 99% of repertoires. The TCS score was defined as F50 (clonal expansion) divided by E x V (chaos), with BLOSUM62-based TCRdist calculated between CDR3 peptides within each V-J. Welch's t-statistics and random forest reduced just over 500 V-J features to around 14, which were used in a naive Bayes classifier (R e1071). TCRdb reran the public reads through fastp at Q25 and MiXCR, keeping productive beta chains. Each entry is one CDR3 protein sequence, shown with its most common DNA and genes. TCRdb, not the authors, supplied the V and J calls. Within this sample are hundreds of thousands of distinct CDR3 sequences, with 18% of them counted one time only. The top ten clonotypes cover 44% of the sample.

A patient counted as having stable Graves' hyperthyroidism if no progression to ophthalmopathy occurred over 18 months of follow-up. Hyperthyroidism patients were newly diagnosed, with disease duration under 2 months, and aged 18 to 65 years. Any patient with an uncontrolled infection, another autoimmune disease, pregnancy or lactation was excluded. Diagnoses relied on clinical symptoms, serum thyroxine and TRAb, thyroid ultrasound and orbital computed tomography. PBMCs were isolated from 7.5 to 10 ml of fresh peripheral blood by Ficoll-Paque density gradient centrifugation. Total RNA was extracted with Trizol reagent, and quality was checked on an Agilent 2100 Bioanalyzer. CDR1 and CDR2 were assigned from the germline V gene as KGHSH and LQKENI. V drops 1 base and J drops 5 bases, leaving 12 bases in between. Taken from cysteine to phenylalanine, the CDR3 has 15 residues. Kept here is only the CDR3 DNA, which spans 45 bases and is read in frame from base 1.

The table lists this clonotype with a few counts. This receptor's antigen is unknown. Nothing much larger sits one base from this clone, and base qualities are not available. Sequencing used blood. The receptor was derived from a middle-aged man with Graves' hyperthyroidism. The chain couples TRBV18 to TRBJ2-1; the best D guess is TRBD2, with 6 bases matching. The CDR3 corresponds to CASSPLSGDNNEQFF. The bases read TGTGCCAGCTCACCACTTAGCGGTGACAACAATGAGCAGTTCTTC.